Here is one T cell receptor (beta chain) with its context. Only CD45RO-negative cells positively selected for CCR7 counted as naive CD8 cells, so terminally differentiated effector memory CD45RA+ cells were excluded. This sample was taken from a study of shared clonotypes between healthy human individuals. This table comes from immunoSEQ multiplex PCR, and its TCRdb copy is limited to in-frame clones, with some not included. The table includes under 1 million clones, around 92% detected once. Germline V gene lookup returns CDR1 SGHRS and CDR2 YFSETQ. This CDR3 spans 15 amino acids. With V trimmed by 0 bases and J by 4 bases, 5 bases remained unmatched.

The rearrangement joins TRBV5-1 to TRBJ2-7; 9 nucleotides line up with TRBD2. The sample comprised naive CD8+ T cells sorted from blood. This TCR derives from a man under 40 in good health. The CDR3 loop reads CASSLALAGEYEQYF. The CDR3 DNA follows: TGCGCCAGCAGCTTGGCATTAGCGGGAGAGTACGAGCAGTACTTC.